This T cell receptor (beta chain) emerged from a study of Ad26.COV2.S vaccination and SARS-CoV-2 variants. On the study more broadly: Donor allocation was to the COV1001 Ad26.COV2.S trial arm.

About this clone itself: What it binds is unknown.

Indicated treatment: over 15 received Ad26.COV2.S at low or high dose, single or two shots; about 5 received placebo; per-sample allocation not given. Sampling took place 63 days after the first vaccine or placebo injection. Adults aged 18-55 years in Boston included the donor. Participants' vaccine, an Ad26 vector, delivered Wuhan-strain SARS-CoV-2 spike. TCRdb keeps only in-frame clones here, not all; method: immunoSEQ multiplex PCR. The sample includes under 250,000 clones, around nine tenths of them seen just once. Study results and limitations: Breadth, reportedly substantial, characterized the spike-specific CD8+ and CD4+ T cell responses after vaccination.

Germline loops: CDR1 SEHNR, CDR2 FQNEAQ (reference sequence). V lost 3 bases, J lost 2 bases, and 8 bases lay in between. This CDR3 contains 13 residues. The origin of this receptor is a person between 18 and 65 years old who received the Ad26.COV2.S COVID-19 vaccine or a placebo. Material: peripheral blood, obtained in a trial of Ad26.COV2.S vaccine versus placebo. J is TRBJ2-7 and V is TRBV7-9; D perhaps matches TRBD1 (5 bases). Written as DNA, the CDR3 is TGTGCCAGCAGCTTGGTAGGGGCCTACGAGCAGTACGTC. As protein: CASSLVGAYEQYV.